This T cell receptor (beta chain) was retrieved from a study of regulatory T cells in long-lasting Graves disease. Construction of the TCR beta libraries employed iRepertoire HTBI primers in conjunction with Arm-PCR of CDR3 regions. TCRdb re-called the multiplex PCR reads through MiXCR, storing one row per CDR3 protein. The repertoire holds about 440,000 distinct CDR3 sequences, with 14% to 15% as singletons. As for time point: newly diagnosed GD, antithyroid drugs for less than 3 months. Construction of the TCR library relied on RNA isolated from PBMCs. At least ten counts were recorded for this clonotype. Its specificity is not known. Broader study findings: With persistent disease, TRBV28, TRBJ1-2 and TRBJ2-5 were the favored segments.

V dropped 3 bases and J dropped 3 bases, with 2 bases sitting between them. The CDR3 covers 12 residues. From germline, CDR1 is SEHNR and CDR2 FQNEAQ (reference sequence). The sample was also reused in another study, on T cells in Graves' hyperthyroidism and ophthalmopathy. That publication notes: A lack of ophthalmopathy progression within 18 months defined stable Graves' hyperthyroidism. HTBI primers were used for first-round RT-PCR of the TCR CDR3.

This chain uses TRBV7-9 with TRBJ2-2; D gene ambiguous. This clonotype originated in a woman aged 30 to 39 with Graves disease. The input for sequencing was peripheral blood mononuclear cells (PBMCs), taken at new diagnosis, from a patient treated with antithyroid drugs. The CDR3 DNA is TGTGCCAGCAGCTTCGACACCGGGGAGCTGTTTTTT. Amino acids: CASSFDTGELFF. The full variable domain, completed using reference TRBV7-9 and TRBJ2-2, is DTGVSQNPRHKITKRGQNVTFRCDPISEHNRLYWYRQTLGQGPEFLTYFQNEAQLEKSRLLSDRFSAERPKGSFSTLEIQRTEQGDSAMYLCASSFDTGELFFGEGSRLTVL.